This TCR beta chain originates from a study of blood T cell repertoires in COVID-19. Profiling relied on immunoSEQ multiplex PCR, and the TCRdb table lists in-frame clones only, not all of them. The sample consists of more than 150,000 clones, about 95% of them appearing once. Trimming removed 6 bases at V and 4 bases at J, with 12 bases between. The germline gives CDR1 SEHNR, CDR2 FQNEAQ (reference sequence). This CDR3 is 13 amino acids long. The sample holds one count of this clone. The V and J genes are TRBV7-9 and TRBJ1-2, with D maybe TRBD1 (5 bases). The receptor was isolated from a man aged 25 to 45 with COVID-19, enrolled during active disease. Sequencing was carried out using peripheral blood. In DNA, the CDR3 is TGTGCCAGCAGACATACGACAGCCTATGGCTACACCTTC. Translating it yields CASRHTTAYGYTF.